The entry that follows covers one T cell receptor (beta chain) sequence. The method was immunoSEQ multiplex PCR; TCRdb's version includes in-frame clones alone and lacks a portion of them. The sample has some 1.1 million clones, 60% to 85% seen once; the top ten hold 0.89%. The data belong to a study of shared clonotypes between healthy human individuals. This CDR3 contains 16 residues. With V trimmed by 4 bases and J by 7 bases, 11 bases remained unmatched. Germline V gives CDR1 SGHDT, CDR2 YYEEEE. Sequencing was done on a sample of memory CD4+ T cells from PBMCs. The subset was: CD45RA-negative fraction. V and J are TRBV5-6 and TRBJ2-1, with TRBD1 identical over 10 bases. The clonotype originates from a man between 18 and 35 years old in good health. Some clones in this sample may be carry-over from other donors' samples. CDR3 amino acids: CASSIMGQGPGNEQFF. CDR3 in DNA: TGTGCCAGCAGCATCATGGGACAGGGGCCGGGGAATGAGCAGTTCTTC.